This T cell receptor (delta chain) was identified during a study of gamma-delta T cells after stem cell transplantation. Germline CDR1 and CDR2: NSMFDY and ISSIKDK. With termini counted, the CDR3 has 21 amino acids. Concerning this clone itself: No DNA is shown, since the ends of the CDR3 on it are uncertain; the CDR3 is the one TCRdb lists.

TCRdb reran clone calling via CATT on the RT-PCR reads. The sample includes 2,500 to 3,000 delta-chain clones, around a third of them seen just once. Sequenced material: gamma-delta T cells. The rearrangement joins TRAV29/DV5 to TRDJ1; no DNA check was done on the table's D call, TRDD3. The sequence derives from a human donor. It is not recorded whose cells these are; they may come from a transplant donor. This CDR3 is CSVLLCSKRGGIRRPTDKLIF.